This TCR beta chain appears in the sequencing data of a study of cytomegalovirus exposure and HLA in healthy donors. Findings and caveats of the study: Later analysis suggested links between common viral pathogens and several top significant clusters. As a later analysis showed, a missense DCLRE1C variant was linked to trimming of TCR beta V- and J-genes.

This PCR relied on a set of 60 Vbeta primers and 13 Jbeta primers. Sequenced by immunoSEQ multiplex PCR; TCRdb stores in-frame clones only, minus some. Seen here are roughly 86,000 clones, 50% to 75% observed once, and the top ten hold 3% to 5%. Germline V gives CDR1 SGHNT, CDR2 YYREEE (reference sequence). CDR3 length: 14 residues. The V segment lost 0 bases and the J segment 7 bases; nucleotides outside the gene matches: 3. Details on this clone: Its cognate antigen is unknown.

Sequencing was carried out using PBMCs. This sequence originates from a man aged 30 to 45 in good health and CMV-seronegative. This chain connects TRBV5-4 to TRBJ1-4, with 7 bases aligning to TRBD1. The CDR3 DNA reads TGTGCCAGCAGCTTGGAAGGGGGCCGTGAAAAACTGTTTTTT. Residues: CASSLEGGREKLFF.